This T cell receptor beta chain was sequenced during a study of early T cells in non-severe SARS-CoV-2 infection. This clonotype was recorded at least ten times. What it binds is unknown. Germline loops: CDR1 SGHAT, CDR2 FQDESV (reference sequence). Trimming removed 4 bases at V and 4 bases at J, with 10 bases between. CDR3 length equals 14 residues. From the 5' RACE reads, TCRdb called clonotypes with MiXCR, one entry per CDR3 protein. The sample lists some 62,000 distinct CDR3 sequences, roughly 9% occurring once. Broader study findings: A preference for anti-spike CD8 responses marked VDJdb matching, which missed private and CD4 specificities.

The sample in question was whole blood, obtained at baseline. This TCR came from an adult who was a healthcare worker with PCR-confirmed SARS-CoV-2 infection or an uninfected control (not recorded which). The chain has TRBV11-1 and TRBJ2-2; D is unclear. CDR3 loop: CASSSRMGTGELFF. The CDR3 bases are TGTGCCAGCAGCTCGCGGATGGGCACCGGGGAGCTGTTTTTT.